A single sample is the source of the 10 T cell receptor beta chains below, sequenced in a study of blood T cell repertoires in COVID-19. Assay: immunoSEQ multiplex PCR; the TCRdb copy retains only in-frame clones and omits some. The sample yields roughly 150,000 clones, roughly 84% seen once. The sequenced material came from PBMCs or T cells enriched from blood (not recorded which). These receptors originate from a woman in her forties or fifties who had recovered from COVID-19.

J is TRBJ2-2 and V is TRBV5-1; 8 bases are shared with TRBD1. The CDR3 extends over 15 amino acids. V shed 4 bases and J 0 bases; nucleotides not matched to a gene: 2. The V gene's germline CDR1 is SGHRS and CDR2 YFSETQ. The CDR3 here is CASSRTGTNTGELFF. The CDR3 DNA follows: TGCGCCAGCAGCAGGACAGGGACGAACACCGGGGAGCTGTTTTTT.

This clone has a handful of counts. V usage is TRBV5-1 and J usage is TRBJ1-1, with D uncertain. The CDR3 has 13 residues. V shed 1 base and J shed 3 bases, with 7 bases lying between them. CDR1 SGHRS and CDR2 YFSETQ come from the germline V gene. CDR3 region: CASSLLAYTEAFF. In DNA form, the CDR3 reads TGCGCCAGCAGCTTGCTGGCCTACACTGAAGCTTTCTTT.

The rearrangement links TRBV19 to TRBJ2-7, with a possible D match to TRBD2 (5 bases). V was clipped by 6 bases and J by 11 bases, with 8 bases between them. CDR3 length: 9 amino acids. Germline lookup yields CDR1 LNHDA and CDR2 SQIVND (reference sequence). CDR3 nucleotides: TGTGCCAGTAGCTCCGGGGAGTACTTC. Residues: CASSSGEYF.

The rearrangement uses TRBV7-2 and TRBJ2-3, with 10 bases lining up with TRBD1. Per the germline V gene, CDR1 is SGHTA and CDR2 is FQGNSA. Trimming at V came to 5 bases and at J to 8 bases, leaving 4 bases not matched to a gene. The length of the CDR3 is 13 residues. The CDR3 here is CASSGQGVGTQYF. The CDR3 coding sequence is TGTGCCAGCAGCGGACAGGGGGTGGGTACGCAGTATTTT.

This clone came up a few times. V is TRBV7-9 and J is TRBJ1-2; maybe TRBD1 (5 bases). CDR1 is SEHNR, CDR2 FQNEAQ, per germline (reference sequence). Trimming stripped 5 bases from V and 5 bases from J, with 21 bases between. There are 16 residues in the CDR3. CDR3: CASSPSETASLYGYTF. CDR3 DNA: TGTGCCAGCAGCCCATCTGAGACAGCGTCACTTTATGGCTACACCTTC.

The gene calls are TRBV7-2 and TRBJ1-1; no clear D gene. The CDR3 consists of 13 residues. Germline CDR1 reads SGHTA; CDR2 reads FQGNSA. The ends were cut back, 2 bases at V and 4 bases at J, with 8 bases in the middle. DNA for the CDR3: TGTGCCAGCAGCTTATTACTAGGCACTGAAGCTTTCTTT. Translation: CASSLLLGTEAFF.

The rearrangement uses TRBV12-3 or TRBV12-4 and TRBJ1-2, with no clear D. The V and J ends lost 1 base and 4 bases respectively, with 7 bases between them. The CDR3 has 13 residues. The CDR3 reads CASSLGPVYGYTF. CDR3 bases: TGTGCCAGCAGTTTAGGCCCAGTCTATGGCTACACCTTC.

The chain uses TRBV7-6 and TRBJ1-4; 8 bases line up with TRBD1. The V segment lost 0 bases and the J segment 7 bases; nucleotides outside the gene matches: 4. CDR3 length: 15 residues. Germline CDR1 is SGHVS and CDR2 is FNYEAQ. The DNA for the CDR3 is TGTGCCAGCAGCTTAGCGACAGGGGCGGCTGAAAAACTGTTTTTT. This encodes CASSLATGAAEKLFF.

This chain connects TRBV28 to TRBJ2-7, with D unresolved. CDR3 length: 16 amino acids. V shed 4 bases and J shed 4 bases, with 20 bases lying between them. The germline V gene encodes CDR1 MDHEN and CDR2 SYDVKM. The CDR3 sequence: CASSSIGAELLYEQYF. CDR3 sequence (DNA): TGTGCCAGCAGTTCCATCGGCGCGGAGCTCCTGTACGAGCAGTACTTC. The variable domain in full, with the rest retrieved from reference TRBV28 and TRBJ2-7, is DVKVTQSSRYLVKRTGEKVFLECVQDMDHENMFWYRQDPGLGLRLIYFSYDVKMKEKGDIPEGYSVSREKKERFSLILESASTNQTSMYLCASSSIGAELLYEQYFGPGTRLTVT.

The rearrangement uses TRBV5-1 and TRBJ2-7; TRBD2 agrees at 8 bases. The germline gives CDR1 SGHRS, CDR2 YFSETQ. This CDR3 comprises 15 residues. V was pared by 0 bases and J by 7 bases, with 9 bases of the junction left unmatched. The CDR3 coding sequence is TGCGCCAGCAGCTTGGCGCCGGGACTAGATCCAGAGCAGTACTTC. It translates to CASSLAPGLDPEQYF.